The subject of this entry is one TCR beta chain. One end of the junction is discordant with germline, which a read error may explain. The CDR3 spans 13 residues. The V gene's germline CDR1 is DFQATT and CDR2 SNEGSKA (reference sequence). The sample is drawn from a study of regulatory T cells in long-lasting Graves disease. Arm-PCR of CDR3 regions and iRepertoire HTBI primers were the basis on which TCR beta libraries were built. In TCRdb, the multiplex PCR reads were re-called with MiXCR into one record per CDR3 protein. This repertoire shows roughly 380,000 distinct CDR3 sequences, around 15% found once; its top ten account for roughly 30%. Time point described: newly diagnosed GD, antithyroid drugs for less than 3 months. TCR sequences were obtained from RNA taken from PBMCs. The sample also formed part of further work on T cells in Graves' hyperthyroidism and ophthalmopathy. That work adds: The model's output predicted ophthalmopathy at a median of roughly 6.9 months prior to onset.

Source: peripheral blood mononuclear cells (PBMCs), taken at new diagnosis, from a patient treated with antithyroid drugs. The origin of this receptor is a man aged 35 to 55 with Graves disease. The chain joins TRBV20-1 to TRBJ1-1; possible D gene TRBD1, 6 bases. CDR3 amino acids: CSKGGTENTEAFF. The CDR3 nucleotides are TGCAGTAAAGGGGGGACTGAGAACACTGAAGCTTTCTTC.